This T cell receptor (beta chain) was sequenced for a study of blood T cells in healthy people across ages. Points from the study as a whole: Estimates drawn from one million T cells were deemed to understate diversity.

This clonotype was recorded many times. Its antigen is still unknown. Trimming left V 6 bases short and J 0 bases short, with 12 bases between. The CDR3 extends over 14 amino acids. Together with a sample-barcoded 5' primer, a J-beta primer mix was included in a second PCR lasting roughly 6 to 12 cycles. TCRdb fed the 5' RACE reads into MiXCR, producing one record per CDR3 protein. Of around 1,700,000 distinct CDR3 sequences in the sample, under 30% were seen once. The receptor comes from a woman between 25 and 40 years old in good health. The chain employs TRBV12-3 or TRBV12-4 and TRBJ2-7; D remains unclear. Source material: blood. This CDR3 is CASRFQLSSYEQYF. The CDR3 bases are TGTGCCAGCAGATTTCAGCTGAGCTCCTACGAGCAGTACTTC.